This T cell receptor beta chain was retrieved from a study of blood T cell repertoires in COVID-19. Study summary: Sites across the United States, Italy and Spain contributed samples from acute and convalescent COVID-19.

As handled by the study authors: Amplification of reference gene primers provided the estimated nucleated cell counts. Sequenced by immunoSEQ multiplex PCR; TCRdb stores in-frame clones only, minus some. That table is the source of V, J and clone size, and D and trimming were worked out from the DNA. Here the sample spans some 360,000 clones, roughly 87% being singletons. A Seattle source enrolled patients during active infection and followed them longitudinally. In germline, CDR1 is GTSNPN, CDR2 SVGIG (reference sequence). This CDR3 region has 13 residues. The germline V and J ends were trimmed by 2 bases and 0 bases, with 7 bases remaining between them.

This clonotype was obtained from a woman aged 55-69 years with COVID-19, enrolled during active disease. This chain links TRBV30 with TRBJ1-2; D is unresolved. The sample was peripheral blood. The CDR3 bases are TGTGCCTGGAGTCACGGAGCTAACTATGGCTACACCTTC. Its protein is CAWSHGANYGYTF. The full variable domain, in which reference TRBV30 and TRBJ1-2 provide the parts outside the CDR3, is SQTIHQWPATLVQPVGSPLSLECTVEGTSNPNLYWYRQAAGRGLQLLFYSVGIGQISSEVPQNLSASRPQDRQFILSSKKLLLSDSGFYLCAWSHGANYGYTFGSGTRLTVV.